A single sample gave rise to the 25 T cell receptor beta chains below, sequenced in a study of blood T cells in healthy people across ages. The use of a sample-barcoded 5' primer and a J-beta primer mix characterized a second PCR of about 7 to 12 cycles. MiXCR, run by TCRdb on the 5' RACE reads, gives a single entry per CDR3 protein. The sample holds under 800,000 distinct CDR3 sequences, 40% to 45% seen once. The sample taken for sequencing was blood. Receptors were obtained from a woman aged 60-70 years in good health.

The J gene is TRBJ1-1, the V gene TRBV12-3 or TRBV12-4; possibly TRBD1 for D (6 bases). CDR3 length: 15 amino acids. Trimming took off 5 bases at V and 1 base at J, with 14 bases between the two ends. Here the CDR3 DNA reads TGTGCCAGCAGTGATACACAGGGAAGGAACACTGAAGCTTTCTTT. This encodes CASSDTQGRNTEAFF.

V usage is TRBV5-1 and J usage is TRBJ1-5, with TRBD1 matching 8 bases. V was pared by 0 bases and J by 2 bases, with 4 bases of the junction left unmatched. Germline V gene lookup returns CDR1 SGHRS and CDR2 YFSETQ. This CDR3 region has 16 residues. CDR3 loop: CASSLGPGGGNQPQHF. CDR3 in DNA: TGCGCCAGCAGCTTGGGGCCAGGGGGCGGCAATCAGCCCCAGCATTTT.

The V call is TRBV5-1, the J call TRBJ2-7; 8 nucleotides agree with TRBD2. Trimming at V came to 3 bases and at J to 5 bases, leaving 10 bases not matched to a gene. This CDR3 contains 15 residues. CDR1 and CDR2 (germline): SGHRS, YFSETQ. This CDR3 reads CASSWGRAGVDEQYF. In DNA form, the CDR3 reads TGCGCCAGCAGCTGGGGGCGAGCGGGAGTAGACGAGCAGTACTTC.

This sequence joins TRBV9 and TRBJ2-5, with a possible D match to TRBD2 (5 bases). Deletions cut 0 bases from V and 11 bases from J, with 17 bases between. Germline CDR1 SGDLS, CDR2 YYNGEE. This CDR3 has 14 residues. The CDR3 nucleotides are TGTGCCAGCAGCGTAGGGGCGGGCTGGGATGAGCAGTACTTC. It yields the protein CASSVGAGWDEQYF.

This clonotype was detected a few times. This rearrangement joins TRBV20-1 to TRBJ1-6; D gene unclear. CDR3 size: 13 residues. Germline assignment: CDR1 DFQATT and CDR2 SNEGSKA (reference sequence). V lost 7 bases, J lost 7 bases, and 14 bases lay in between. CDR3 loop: CSGVLARNSPLHF. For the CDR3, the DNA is TGCAGTGGGGTTCTTGCTAGGAATTCACCCCTCCACTTT.

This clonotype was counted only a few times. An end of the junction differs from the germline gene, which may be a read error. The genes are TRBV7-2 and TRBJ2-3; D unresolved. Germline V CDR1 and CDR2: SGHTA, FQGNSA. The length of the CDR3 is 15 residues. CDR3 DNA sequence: TGTGCTAGCAGCTTGGTGGGAAAATCCAGGGATACGCAGTATTTT. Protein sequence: CASSLVGKSRDTQYF.

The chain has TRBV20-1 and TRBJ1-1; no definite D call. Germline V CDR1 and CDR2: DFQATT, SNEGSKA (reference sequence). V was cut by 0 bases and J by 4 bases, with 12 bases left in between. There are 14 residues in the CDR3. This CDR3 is CSARDDRTGTEAFF. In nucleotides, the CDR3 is TGCAGTGCTAGAGACGACCGGACGGGCACTGAAGCTTTCTTT.

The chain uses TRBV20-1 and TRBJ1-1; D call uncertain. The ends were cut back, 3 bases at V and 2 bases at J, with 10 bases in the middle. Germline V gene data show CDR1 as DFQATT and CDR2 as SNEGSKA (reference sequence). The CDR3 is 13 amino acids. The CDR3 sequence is CSARTPRNTEAFF. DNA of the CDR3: TGCAGTGCTAGGACTCCTCGTAACACTGAAGCTTTCTTT.

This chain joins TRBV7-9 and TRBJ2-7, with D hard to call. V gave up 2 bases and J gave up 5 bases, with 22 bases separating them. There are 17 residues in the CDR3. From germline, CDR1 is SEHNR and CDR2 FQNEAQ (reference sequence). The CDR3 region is CASSLSFGFQKLNEQYF. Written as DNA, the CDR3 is TGTGCCAGCAGCTTATCTTTCGGGTTCCAGAAACTCAACGAGCAGTACTTC.

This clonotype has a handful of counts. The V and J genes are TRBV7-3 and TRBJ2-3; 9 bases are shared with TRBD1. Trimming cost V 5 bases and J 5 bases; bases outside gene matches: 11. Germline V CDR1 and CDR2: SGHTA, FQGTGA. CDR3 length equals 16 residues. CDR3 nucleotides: TGTGCCAGCAGCATAATGGGGGACAGGGCTAAAGATACGCAGTATTTT. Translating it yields CASSIMGDRAKDTQYF.

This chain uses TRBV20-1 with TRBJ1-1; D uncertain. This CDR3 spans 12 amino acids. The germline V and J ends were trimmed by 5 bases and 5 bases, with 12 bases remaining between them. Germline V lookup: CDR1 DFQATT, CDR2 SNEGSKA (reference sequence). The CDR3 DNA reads TGCAGTGCTCCCAGCCTGGGAACTGAAGCTTTCTTT. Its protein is CSAPSLGTEAFF.

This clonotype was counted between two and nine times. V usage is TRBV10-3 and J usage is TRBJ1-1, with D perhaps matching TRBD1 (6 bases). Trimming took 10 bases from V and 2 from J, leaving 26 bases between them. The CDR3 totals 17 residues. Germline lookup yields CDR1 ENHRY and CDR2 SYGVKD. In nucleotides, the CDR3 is TGTGCCACGAACCATGGGGGGAGCGGGGGCAGTAACACTGAAGCTTTCTTT. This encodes CATNHGGSGGSNTEAFF.

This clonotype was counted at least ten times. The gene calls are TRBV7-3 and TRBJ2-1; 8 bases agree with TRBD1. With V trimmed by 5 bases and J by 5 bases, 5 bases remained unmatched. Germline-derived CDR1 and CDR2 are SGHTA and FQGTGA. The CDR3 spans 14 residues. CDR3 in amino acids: CASSVRQGNNEQFF. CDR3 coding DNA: TGTGCCAGCAGCGTCAGACAGGGGAACAATGAGCAGTTCTTC.

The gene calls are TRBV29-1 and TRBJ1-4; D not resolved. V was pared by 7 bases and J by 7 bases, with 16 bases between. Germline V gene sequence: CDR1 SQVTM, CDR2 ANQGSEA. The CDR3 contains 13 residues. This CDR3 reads CSAARGDGEKLFF. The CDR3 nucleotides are TGCAGCGCCGCCCGCGGGGATGGTGAAAAACTGTTTTTT.

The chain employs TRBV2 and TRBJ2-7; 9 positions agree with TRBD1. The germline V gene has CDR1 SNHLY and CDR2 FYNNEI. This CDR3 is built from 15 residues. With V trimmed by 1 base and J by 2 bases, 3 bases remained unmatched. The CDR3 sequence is CASSEGRTGAYEQYF. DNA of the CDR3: TGTGCCAGCAGTGAAGGGAGGACAGGGGCCTACGAGCAGTACTTC.

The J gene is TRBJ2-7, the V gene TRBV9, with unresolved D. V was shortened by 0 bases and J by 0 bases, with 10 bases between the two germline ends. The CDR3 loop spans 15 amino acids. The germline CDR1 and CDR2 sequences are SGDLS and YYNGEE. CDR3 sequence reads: CASSVGSLSSYEQYF. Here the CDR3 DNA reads TGTGCCAGCAGCGTAGGCAGCCTTAGCTCCTACGAGCAGTACTTC. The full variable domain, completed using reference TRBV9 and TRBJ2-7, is DSGVTQTPKHLITATGQRVTLRCSPRSGDLSVYWYQQSLDQGLQFLIQYYNGEERAKGNILERFSAQQFPDLHSELNLSSLELGDSALYFCASSVGSLSSYEQYFGPGTRLTVT.

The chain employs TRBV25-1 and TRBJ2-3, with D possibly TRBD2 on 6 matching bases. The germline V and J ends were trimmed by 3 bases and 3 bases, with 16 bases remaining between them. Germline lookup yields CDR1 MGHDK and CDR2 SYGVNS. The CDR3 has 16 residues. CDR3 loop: CASSDSVGGGTDTQYF. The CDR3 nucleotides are TGTGCCAGCAGTGACTCCGTGGGAGGAGGTACAGATACGCAGTATTTT.

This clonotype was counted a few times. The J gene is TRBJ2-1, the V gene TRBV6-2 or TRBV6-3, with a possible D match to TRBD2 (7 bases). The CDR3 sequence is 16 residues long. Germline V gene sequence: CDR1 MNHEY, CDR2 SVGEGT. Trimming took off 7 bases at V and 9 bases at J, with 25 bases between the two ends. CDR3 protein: CASTLVWGGESVEQFF. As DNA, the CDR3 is TGTGCCAGCACCCTGGTTTGGGGGGGCGAGTCGGTTGAGCAGTTCTTC.

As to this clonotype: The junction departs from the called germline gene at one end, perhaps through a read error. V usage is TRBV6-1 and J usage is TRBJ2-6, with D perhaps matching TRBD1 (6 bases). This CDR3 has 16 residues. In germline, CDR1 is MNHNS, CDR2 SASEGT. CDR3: CASSGTADSGTNVLTF. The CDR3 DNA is TGTGCCAGCAGTGGGACAGCAGACTCTGGGACCAACGTCCTGACTTTC.

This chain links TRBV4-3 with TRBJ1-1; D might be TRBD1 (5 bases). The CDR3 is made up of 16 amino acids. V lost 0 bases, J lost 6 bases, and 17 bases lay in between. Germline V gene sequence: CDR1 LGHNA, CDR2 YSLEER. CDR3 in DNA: TGCGCCAGCAGCCAAGATTATGCAGGGCCCGACGCTGAAGCTTTCTTT. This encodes CASSQDYAGPDAEAFF.

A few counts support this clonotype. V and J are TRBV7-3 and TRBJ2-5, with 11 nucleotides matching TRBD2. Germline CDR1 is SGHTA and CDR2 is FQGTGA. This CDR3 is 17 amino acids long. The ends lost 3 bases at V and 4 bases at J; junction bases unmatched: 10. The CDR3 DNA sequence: TGTGCCAGCAGCTTGGTAGCGGGAGGGCCGGGGCGAGAGACCCAGTACTTC. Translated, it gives CASSLVAGGPGRETQYF.

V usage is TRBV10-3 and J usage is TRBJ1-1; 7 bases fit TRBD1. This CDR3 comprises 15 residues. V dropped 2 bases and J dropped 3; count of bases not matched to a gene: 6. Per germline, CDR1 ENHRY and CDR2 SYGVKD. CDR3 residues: CAISEINTGDTEAFF. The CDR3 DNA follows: TGTGCCATCAGTGAGATAAATACAGGGGACACTGAAGCTTTCTTT.

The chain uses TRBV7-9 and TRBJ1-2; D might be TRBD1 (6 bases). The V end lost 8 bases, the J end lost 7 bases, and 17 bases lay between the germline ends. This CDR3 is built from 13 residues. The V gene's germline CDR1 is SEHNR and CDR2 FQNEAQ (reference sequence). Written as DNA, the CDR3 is TGTGCCAGCGGGGAAGGGGGTTTCTCTGGCTACACCTTC. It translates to CASGEGGFSGYTF.

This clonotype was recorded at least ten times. DNA of the CDR3: TGCAGCGCTGGGGGGACTCCCTACAATGAGCAGTTCTTC. It yields the protein CSAGGTPYNEQFF. The chain is built from TRBV29-1 and TRBJ2-1, with a tentative D call TRBD2 (6 bases). V was clipped by 7 bases and J by 2 bases, with 12 bases between them. The length of the CDR3 is 13 residues. CDR1 is SQVTM and CDR2 is ANQGSEA in the germline V gene.

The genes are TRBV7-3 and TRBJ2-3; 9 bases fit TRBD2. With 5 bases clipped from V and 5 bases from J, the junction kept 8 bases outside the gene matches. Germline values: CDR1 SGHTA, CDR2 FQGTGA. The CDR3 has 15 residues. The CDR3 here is CASSRNSGSLDTQYF. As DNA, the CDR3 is TGTGCCAGCAGCCGCAATAGCGGGAGTCTAGATACGCAGTATTTT. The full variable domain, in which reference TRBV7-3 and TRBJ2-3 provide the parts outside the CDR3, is GAGVSQTPSNKVTEKGKYVELRCDPISGHTALYWYRQSLGQGPEFLIYFQGTGAADDSGLPNDRFFAVRPEGSVSTLKIQRTERGDSAVYLCASSRNSGSLDTQYFGPGTRLTVL.